A single sample is the source of the 28 T cell receptor beta chains below, sequenced in a study of a mutant IDH1 vaccine in newly diagnosed glioma. The method was immunoSEQ multiplex PCR; TCRdb's version includes in-frame clones alone and lacks a portion of them. The sample holds 60,000 to 65,000 clones, approximately 81% seen once. Which antigens these TCRs recognize remains unknown. Stated time point: week 35, safety follow-up. Doses consisted of 300 ug of mutant IDH1 20-mer peptide each, paired with topical imiquimod. Sequencing used PBMCs, obtained from a glioma patient whose treatment included an IDH1 peptide vaccine. These receptors all stem from a man aged 25 to 45 with glioma.

V gene TRBV11-2 combines with J gene TRBJ2-1; TRBD2 is a possible D gene (6 bases). Looked up from germline, CDR1 is SGHAT and CDR2 is FQNNGV. V was shortened by 5 bases and J by 4 bases, with 12 bases between the two germline ends. The CDR3 covers 14 residues. The CDR3: CASSPGTLYNEQFF. For the CDR3, the DNA is TGTGCCAGCAGCCCGGGGACTCTTTACAATGAGCAGTTCTTC.

The V gene is TRBV19, the J gene TRBJ2-2, with D unresolved. Trimming took 0 bases from V and 8 from J, leaving 16 bases between them. Germline CDR1 and CDR2: LNHDA and SQIVND (reference sequence). This CDR3 spans 16 amino acids. CDR3: CASSIDPGRVPGELFF. DNA for the CDR3: TGTGCCAGTAGTATAGACCCGGGCCGAGTTCCGGGGGAGCTGTTTTTT.

This clone was detected only once. The chain links TRBV7-9 to TRBJ1-1; perhaps TRBD1 as D (6 bases). The germline CDR1 and CDR2 sequences are SEHNR and FQNEAQ (reference sequence). The CDR3 extends over 15 amino acids. V dropped 7 bases and J dropped 4 bases, with 19 bases sitting between them. The CDR3 loop is CASTTPRGAGTEAFF. Here the CDR3 DNA reads TGTGCCAGCACCACTCCCCGGGGGGCTGGCACTGAAGCTTTCTTT.

This clone has just a few counts. The gene calls are TRBV4-2 and TRBJ1-1, with TRBD1 identical over 8 bases. The CDR3 has 15 residues. CDR1 is LGHNA and CDR2 is YNFKEQ in the germline V gene. Losses at the gene ends were 0 bases for V and 3 bases for J; bases not matched to a gene: 3. The CDR3 protein is CASSQDPDRDTEAFF. The CDR3 nucleotides read TGTGCCAGCAGCCAAGACCCGGACAGGGACACTGAAGCTTTCTTT.

V is TRBV6-4 and J is TRBJ2-5; tentative D call: TRBD1 (5 bases). The V and J ends lost 3 bases and 2 bases respectively, with 13 bases between them. The CDR3 runs 15 residues. The germline CDR1 and CDR2 sequences are MRHNA and SNTAGT. This chain's CDR3 is CASSDSITGQETQYF. The CDR3 DNA follows: TGTGCCAGCAGTGATTCTATAACAGGACAAGAGACCCAGTACTTC.

There are a few counts of this clone. This chain uses TRBV7-9 with TRBJ2-2; no reliable D call. V was trimmed by 0 bases and J by 0 bases, leaving 5 bases between them. Germline V gene data show CDR1 as SEHNR and CDR2 as FQNEAQ (reference sequence). The CDR3 loop spans 15 amino acids. The CDR3 sequence is CASSLARANTGELFF. The CDR3, as DNA: TGTGCCAGCAGCTTAGCGCGTGCGAACACCGGGGAGCTGTTTTTT. Drawing the rest from reference TRBV7-9 and TRBJ2-2, the complete variable domain is DTGVSQNPRHKITKRGQNVTFRCDPISEHNRLYWYRQTLGQGPEFLTYFQNEAQLEKSRLLSDRFSAERPKGSFSTLEIQRTEQGDSAMYLCASSLARANTGELFFGEGSRLTVL.

The chain is built from TRBV27 and TRBJ2-3; 11 bases match TRBD1. J was trimmed by 3 bases and V by 6 bases; bases with no gene match: 2. The CDR3 is made up of 14 amino acids. Germline assignment: CDR1 MNHEY and CDR2 SMNVEV (reference sequence). In DNA form, the CDR3 reads TGTGCCAGCAGGGGACAGGGGGAAACAGATACGCAGTATTTT. Its protein is CASRGQGETDTQYF.

The chain is built from TRBV6-1 and TRBJ1-2; 7 bases fit TRBD1. Germline V gene sequence: CDR1 MNHNS, CDR2 SASEGT. The J segment lost 6 bases and the V segment lost 3 bases, leaving 7 bases of the junction unmatched. CDR3 length: 14 amino acids. CDR3 sequence reads: CASSDFEGAHGYTF. CDR3 in DNA: TGTGCCAGCAGTGATTTTGAGGGGGCGCATGGCTACACCTTC.

This chain joins TRBV4-2 and TRBJ2-7, with TRBD2 identical over 13 bases. The CDR3 extends over 16 amino acids. Per the germline V gene, CDR1 is LGHNA and CDR2 is YNFKEQ. The J segment lost 12 bases and the V segment lost 4 bases, leaving 15 bases of the junction unmatched. The CDR3 here is CASSPVSRTSGGMLYF. Here the CDR3 DNA reads TGTGCCAGCAGCCCCGTTTCTAGGACTAGCGGGGGAATGTTGTACTTC.

The chain's CDR3 is CASMLAGGETQYF. In DNA, the CDR3 is TGTGCCAGTATGCTAGCGGGGGGTGAGACCCAGTACTTC. This rearrangement joins TRBV19 to TRBJ2-5; 11 nucleotides line up with TRBD2. Trimming removed 7 bases from V and 5 bases from J; junction bases left unmatched: 3. This CDR3 is built from 13 residues. Germline V gene data show CDR1 as LNHDA and CDR2 as SQIVND (reference sequence).

This clone has only one observation. The gene calls are TRBV28 and TRBJ1-2, with 7 bases identical to TRBD1. The trim removed 6 bases at V and 0 bases at J, leaving 10 bases unmatched. Germline lookup yields CDR1 MDHEN and CDR2 SYDVKM. The CDR3 spans 16 residues. CDR3 in amino acids: CASRPNMGQSNYGYTF. The CDR3 DNA sequence: TGTGCCAGCAGACCTAACATGGGACAGTCTAACTATGGCTACACCTTC.

This clone was observed a single time. The rearrangement links TRBV2 to TRBJ1-2, with no clear D. Trimming pared 6 bases from V and 3 bases from J, leaving 14 bases between. CDR3 length equals 14 residues. Germline V gene sequence: CDR1 SNHLY, CDR2 FYNNEI. CDR3 protein: CASRESWADYGYTF. The DNA for the CDR3 is TGTGCCAGCAGAGAGTCATGGGCTGACTATGGCTACACCTTC. Using reference TRBV2 and TRBJ1-2 for the parts outside the CDR3, the full variable domain is EPEVTQTPSHQVTQMGQEVILRCVPISNHLYFYWYRQILGQKVEFLVSFYNNEISEKSEIFDDQFSVERPDGSNFTLKIRSTKLEDSAMYFCASRESWADYGYTFGSGTRLTVV.

V is TRBV19 and J is TRBJ1-2, with D uncertain. V lost 8 bases, J lost 6 bases, and 13 bases lay in between. Germline CDR1 LNHDA, CDR2 SQIVND (reference sequence). CDR3 length equals 12 residues. CDR3 loop: CASGRSYDGYTF. The CDR3, as DNA: TGTGCCAGTGGGAGATCGTATGATGGCTACACCTTC.

The chain joins TRBV5-4 to TRBJ2-1, with 10 nucleotides matching TRBD2. The germline CDR1 and CDR2 sequences are SGHNT and YYREEE (reference sequence). CDR3 size: 16 residues. Trimming removed 1 base from V and 5 bases from J; junction bases left unmatched: 6. CDR3 nucleotides: TGTGCCAGCAGCTTGCTACTAGCGGGGCCAAACAATGAGCAGTTCTTC. Protein sequence: CASSLLLAGPNNEQFF.

This clone came up once. This sequence joins TRBV5-4 and TRBJ1-3; TRBD1 is a possible D gene (5 bases). Germline CDR1 and CDR2: SGHNT and YYREEE (reference sequence). The V gene lost 3 bases and the J gene lost 2 bases, with 12 bases spanning the gap. CDR3 length: 15 residues. The CDR3 coding sequence is TGTGCCAGCAGCTGGGGGACGGCTACTGGAAACACCATATATTTT. Protein: CASSWGTATGNTIYF.

This clone appeared once. The chain joins TRBV6-4 to TRBJ1-3; D might be TRBD1 (5 bases). The V gene lost 5 bases and the J gene lost 4 bases, with 21 bases spanning the gap. Germline CDR1 MRHNA, CDR2 SNTAGT. The CDR3 runs 17 residues. In DNA, the CDR3 is TGTGCCAGCAGTCAAGGGGCCCAGGGAGATGTCGGAAACACCATATATTTT. Its translation is CASSQGAQGDVGNTIYF.

The chain employs TRBV28 and TRBJ1-1; no definite D call. There are 13 residues in the CDR3. The V end was cut by 6 bases, the J end by 0 bases, with 8 bases between. Germline-derived CDR1 and CDR2 are MDHEN and SYDVKM. Here the CDR3 reads CASSRPVNTEAFF. DNA for the CDR3: TGTGCCAGCAGCCGTCCAGTGAACACTGAAGCTTTCTTT.

This clone appeared a single time. This sequence joins TRBV11-2 and TRBJ1-6; tentatively, D is TRBD1 (5 bases). V was trimmed by 5 bases and J by 3 bases, leaving 8 bases between them. CDR3 size: 14 residues. The germline gives CDR1 SGHAT, CDR2 FQNNGV. The chain's CDR3 is CASSLQGYNSPLHF. The CDR3 coding sequence is TGTGCCAGCAGCCTGCAGGGCTATAATTCACCCCTCCACTTT. The complete variable domain, with remaining parts taken from reference TRBV11-2 and TRBJ1-6, reads EAGVAQSPRYKIIEKRQSVAFWCNPISGHATLYWYQQILGQGPKLLIQFQNNGVVDDSQLPKDRFSAERLKGVDSTLKIQPAKLEDSAVYLCASSLQGYNSPLHFGNGTRLTVT.

The rearrangement uses TRBV12-5 and TRBJ1-1, with a weak D call TRBD1 (5 bases). The germline V and J ends were trimmed by 6 bases and 4 bases, with 12 bases remaining between them. This CDR3 has 13 amino acids. Germline assignment: CDR1 LGHNT and CDR2 FRNRAP. This chain's CDR3 is CASGSRTSTEAFF. The CDR3, as DNA: TGTGCTAGTGGATCCAGGACAAGCACTGAAGCTTTCTTT.

This chain uses TRBV7-8 with TRBJ2-6, with no clear D. Deletions cut 1 base from V and 2 bases from J, with 12 bases between. This CDR3 region has 17 residues. CDR1 and CDR2 (germline): SGHVS, FQNEAQ. This CDR3 reads CASSLGAAATGANVLTF. The CDR3 DNA sequence: TGTGCCAGCAGCTTAGGGGCGGCAGCCACTGGGGCCAACGTCCTGACTTTC. The complete variable domain, with remaining parts taken from reference TRBV7-8 and TRBJ2-6, reads GAGVSQSPRYKVAKRGQDVALRCDPISGHVSLFWYQQALGQGPEFLTYFQNEAQLDKSGLPSDRFFAERPEGSVSTLKIQRTQQEDSAVYLCASSLGAAATGANVLTFGAGSRLTVL.

The chain links TRBV15 to TRBJ2-5; possibly TRBD2 for D (6 bases). Trimming removed 1 base from V and 6 bases from J, with 15 bases in between. This CDR3 comprises 15 residues. Per the germline V gene, CDR1 is LNHNV and CDR2 is YYDKDF (reference sequence). The CDR3 coding sequence is TGTGCCACCAGCAGAGGGAGGGGAAGCGAGCAGACCCAGTACTTC. Translating gives CATSRGRGSEQTQYF.

This rearrangement joins TRBV18 to TRBJ2-3; the D is unclear. Trimming took off 0 bases at V and 2 bases at J, with 15 bases between the two ends. The CDR3 is made up of 17 amino acids. Looked up from germline, CDR1 is KGHSH and CDR2 is LQKENI. CDR3 DNA: TGTGCCAGCTCACCACCAGTTAACACCTATTCCACAGATACGCAGTATTTT. Its translation is CASSPPVNTYSTDTQYF.

The chain joins TRBV4-2 to TRBJ2-3; 8 bases align to TRBD1. Germline CDR1 is LGHNA and CDR2 is YNFKEQ. V shed 1 base and J 7 bases; nucleotides not matched to a gene: 4. The CDR3 is 14 residues long. The CDR3 region has the DNA TGTGCCAGCAGCCAAGGGACAGGGTCGTATACGCAGTATTTT. It translates to CASSQGTGSYTQYF.

V usage is TRBV11-3 and J usage is TRBJ1-2; D unclear. The CDR3 spans 15 residues. The germline CDR1 and CDR2 sequences are SGHNT and YENEEA. The germline V and J ends were trimmed by 0 bases and 2 bases, with 10 bases remaining between them. The CDR3 DNA reads TGTGCCAGCAGCTTAGATCCCGGACGGAACTATGGCTACACCTTC. This translates into CASSLDPGRNYGYTF. The whole variable domain, filled in from reference TRBV11-3 and TRBJ1-2, reads EAGVVQSPRYKIIEKKQPVAFWCNPISGHNTLYWYLQNLGQGPELLIRYENEEAVDDSQLPKDRFSAERLKGVDSTLKIQPAELGDSAVYLCASSLDPGRNYGYTFGSGTRLTVV.

The table lists this clone with a few counts. The chain couples TRBV5-3 to TRBJ1-5; 9 bases are shared with TRBD1. TRBV5-3 is noted as an ORF with a role that remains uncertain. The CDR3 covers 17 residues. The V and J ends lost 9 bases and 4 bases, in that order; junction bases with no gene match: 17. CDR3 nucleotide sequence: TGTGCCAATTCGGTGAAGGGTGCACAGGGGGCAAATCAGCCCCAGCATTTT. Encoded protein: CANSVKGAQGANQPQHF.

The V and J genes are TRBV4-1 and TRBJ2-5; weak D call: TRBD2 (6 bases). The V gene's germline CDR1 is MGHRA and CDR2 YSYEKL. The CDR3 length is 15 residues. V dropped 5 bases and J dropped 2 bases, with 15 bases sitting between them. CDR3 residues: CASSVAAIPQETQYF. The CDR3 nucleotides read TGCGCCAGCAGCGTAGCGGCGATACCACAAGAGACCCAGTACTTC.

The rearrangement joins TRBV5-1 to TRBJ2-1; D is tentatively TRBD1 or TRBD2 (5 bases each). The V and J ends lost 4 bases and 3 bases respectively, with 14 bases between them. The germline gives CDR1 SGHRS, CDR2 YFSETQ. The CDR3 is 15 amino acids. This CDR3 reads CASSLRDGNYNEQFF. CDR3 DNA: TGCGCCAGCAGCCTCCGGGACGGAAACTACAATGAGCAGTTCTTC.

This chain uses TRBV2 with TRBJ2-1, with 7 bases aligning to TRBD1. Germline CDR1 is SNHLY and CDR2 is FYNNEI. V lost 10 bases, J lost 4 bases, and 7 bases stayed unmatched. The CDR3 contains 13 residues. Here the CDR3 DNA reads TGTGCCATCCGGGACAGAGTTTACAATGAGCAGTTCTTC. This gives the protein CAIRDRVYNEQFF.